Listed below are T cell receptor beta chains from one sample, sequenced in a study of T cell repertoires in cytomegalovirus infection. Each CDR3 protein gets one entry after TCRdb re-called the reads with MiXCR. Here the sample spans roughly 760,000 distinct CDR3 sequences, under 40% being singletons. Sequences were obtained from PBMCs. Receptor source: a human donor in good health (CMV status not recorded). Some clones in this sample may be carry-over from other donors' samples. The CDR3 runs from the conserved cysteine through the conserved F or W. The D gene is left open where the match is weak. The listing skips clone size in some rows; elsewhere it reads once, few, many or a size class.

DNA: TGTGCCAGCCGCCGGGACGGGGGTAACACCGGGGAGCTGTTTTTT
CDR3: CASRRDGGNTGELFF
J: TRBJ2-2
V: TRBV5-4
size: few
D: -

DNA: TGTGCCAGCAGCATATCCAGGGTATACGAGCAGTACTTC
CDR3: CASSISRVYEQYF
J: TRBJ2-7
V: TRBV7-2
size: many
D: -

DNA: TGTGCCAGCAGGCCACAGCGGTCCCATTACTACGAGCAGTACTTC
CDR3: CASRPQRSHYYEQYF
J: TRBJ2-7
V: TRBV11-2
size: few
D: -

DNA: TGTGCCAGCAGTTTTGGGGGGGGCCAACGGGAGCTGTTTTTT
CDR3: CASSFGGGQRELFF
J: TRBJ2-2
V: TRBV28
size: -
D: -

DNA: TGTGCCACCAGCCGGGGACTAGCGGAGGAGACCCAGTACTTC
CDR3: CATSRGLAEETQYF
J: TRBJ2-5
V: TRBV15
size: -
D: TRBD2

DNA: TGTGCCAGCAGCTTACGTGAGGGCTCTGGGGCCAACGTCCTGACTTTC
CDR3: CASSLREGSGANVLTF
J: TRBJ2-6
V: TRBV7-2
size: -
D: -

DNA: TGTGCCAGCAGTTTATATCAGGGGGCCCGTCAGCCCCAGCATTTT
CDR3: CASSLYQGARQPQHF
J: TRBJ1-5
V: TRBV27
size: -
D: TRBD1

DNA: TGTGCCAGCAGCTTAGAGATTGACGACCAGCCCCAGCATTTT
CDR3: CASSLEIDDQPQHF
J: TRBJ1-5
V: TRBV7-8
size: -
D: -

DNA: TGTGCCATCAGTGACCACAGGGGGCCCTACGAGCAGTACTTC
CDR3: CAISDHRGPYEQYF
J: TRBJ2-7
V: TRBV10-3
size: many
D: TRBD1

DNA: TGTGCCAGCAGCTTATCTACAGGGAGTGAAGCTTTCTTT
CDR3: CASSLSTGSEAFF
J: TRBJ1-1
V: TRBV11-3
size: -
D: -

DNA: TGTGCCAGCAGCTGGGTCGCTGAAAAACTGTTTTTT
CDR3: CASSWVAEKLFF
J: TRBJ1-4
V: TRBV7-9
size: few
D: -

DNA: TGTGCCAGCAATCCGGGGACAGCCTATGGCTACACCTTC
CDR3: CASNPGTAYGYTF
J: TRBJ1-2
V: TRBV28
size: many
D: TRBD1

DNA: TGTGCCAGCAGTTACCATCCGGGACGGAACTATGGCTACACCTTC
CDR3: CASSYHPGRNYGYTF
J: TRBJ1-2
V: TRBV6-5
size: -
D: -

DNA: TGTGCCAGCAGTTATACCGGGACTAGTGGTGTAGAGACCCAGTACTTC
CDR3: CASSYTGTSGVETQYF
J: TRBJ2-5
V: TRBV28
size: once
D: TRBD2

DNA: TGTGCCAGCAGTTACTCGATCAGCCCAGGGGGATTCACCGGGGAGCTGTTTTTT
CDR3: CASSYSISPGGFTGELFF
J: TRBJ2-2
V: TRBV6-5
size: -
D: TRBD1

DNA: TGTGCCAGCACCGGGATGGGGCATCAGCCCCAGCATTTT
CDR3: CASTGMGHQPQHF
J: TRBJ1-5
V: TRBV7-9
size: few
D: -

DNA: TGTGCCAGCAGACCTACCGGGACCCCTTCACCCCTCCACTTT
CDR3: CASRPTGTPSPLHF
J: TRBJ1-6
V: TRBV28
size: -
D: -

DNA: TGTGCCATCAGTGAGTCGCCACTAGATTACAATGAGCAGTTCTTC
CDR3: CAISESPLDYNEQFF
J: TRBJ2-1
V: TRBV10-3
size: -
D: -

DNA: TGTGCCAGCAAAGAGGGGACTAGCGGGTCTTACCCCCACAATGAGCAGTTCTTC
CDR3: CASKEGTSGSYPHNEQFF
J: TRBJ2-1
V: TRBV19
size: -
D: TRBD2

DNA: TGTGCCAGCAGCGGGACATCCATTAGCTCGGGGAATGAGCAGTTCTTC
CDR3: CASSGTSISSGNEQFF
J: TRBJ2-1
V: TRBV6-1
size: -
D: -

DNA: TGTGCCAGTAGTGAACTGACAGGGGGGCTCGCGAACACTGAAGCTTTCTTT
CDR3: CASSELTGGLANTEAFF
J: TRBJ1-1
V: TRBV19
size: -
D: TRBD1

DNA: TGTGCCAGCAGCCTTCGAAGACAAGAGACCCAGTACTTC
CDR3: CASSLRRQETQYF
J: TRBJ2-5
V: TRBV7-3
size: few
D: -

DNA: TGTGCCAGCAGTGAAGTTCTGGAGAAGGACACTGAAGCTTTCTTT
CDR3: CASSEVLEKDTEAFF
J: TRBJ1-1
V: TRBV6-1
size: once
D: -

DNA: TGTGCCAGCAGTCTATCTCAGTATCTAGACAAACTGTTTTTT
CDR3: CASSLSQYLDKLFF
J: TRBJ1-4
V: TRBV28
size: few
D: -

DNA: TGTGCCAGCAGACGAGTTAAGGCGCCGGGGAACACTGAAGCTTTCTTT
CDR3: CASRRVKAPGNTEAFF
J: TRBJ1-1
V: TRBV6-5
size: few
D: -

DNA: TGTGCCAGTAGTACACGAGCTGGGACAGGCGTCGAAAAACTGTTTTTT
CDR3: CASSTRAGTGVEKLFF
J: TRBJ1-4
V: TRBV19
size: -
D: TRBD1

DNA: TGTGCCAGCAGCTTGGATCCAGGGGGCGCGGGTGGCTACACCTTC
CDR3: CASSLDPGGAGGYTF
J: TRBJ1-2
V: TRBV5-4
size: few
D: TRBD1

DNA: TGTGCCAGCAGCTTAGATGTCCAGCGGGGGTACAATGAGCAGTTCTTC
CDR3: CASSLDVQRGYNEQFF
J: TRBJ2-1
V: TRBV11-2
size: few
D: TRBD2

DNA: TGTGCCAGCAGTTATGGCGGCCCCAATGAGCAGTTCTTC
CDR3: CASSYGGPNEQFF
J: TRBJ2-1
V: TRBV6-6
size: -
D: -

DNA: TGTGCCAGCAGTTCTCAAAGCTCCTACAATGAGCAGTTCTTC
CDR3: CASSSQSSYNEQFF
J: TRBJ2-1
V: TRBV12-3/TRBV12-4
size: few
D: -

DNA: TGTGCCAGCAGCCAAGGGGCAGGGAGAATGGGAGCTTTCTTT
CDR3: CASSQGAGRMGAFF
J: TRBJ1-1
V: TRBV3-1
size: -
D: -

DNA: TGTGCCAGCAGTTCCCCAGGGGCGTCCTCTGGGGCCAACGTCCTGACTTTC
CDR3: CASSSPGASSGANVLTF
J: TRBJ2-6
V: TRBV19
size: many
D: -

DNA: TGTGCCAGCAGCTTTCAGAGAGCCAAAAACATTCAGTACTTC
CDR3: CASSFQRAKNIQYF
J: TRBJ2-4
V: TRBV7-2
size: many
D: -

DNA: TGTGCCAGCAGTCCACGTGGAGGGGGGACGCAGTATTTT
CDR3: CASSPRGGGTQYF
J: TRBJ2-3
V: TRBV6-5
size: few
D: -

DNA: TGTGCCAGTAGTAGACCGGGACAGACGAACACTGAAGCTTTCTTT
CDR3: CASSRPGQTNTEAFF
J: TRBJ1-1
V: TRBV19
size: -
D: TRBD1

DNA: TGTGCCTGGAATAGACAGGGGCTCGGAAACACCATATATTTT
CDR3: CAWNRQGLGNTIYF
J: TRBJ1-3
V: TRBV30
size: few
D: TRBD1

DNA: TGTGCCAGCAGTGAAGGGCTAGCGGGGCCCCAAGAGACCCAGTACTTC
CDR3: CASSEGLAGPQETQYF
J: TRBJ2-5
V: TRBV2
size: -
D: TRBD2

DNA: TGTGCCAGTAGTATGTTAGGGAACTATGGCTACACCTTC
CDR3: CASSMLGNYGYTF
J: TRBJ1-2
V: TRBV19
size: -
D: -

DNA: TGTGCCAGCAAGAGGACTAGCCTGGGGGAGCAGTACTTC
CDR3: CASKRTSLGEQYF
J: TRBJ2-7
V: TRBV6-2/TRBV6-3
size: few
D: TRBD2

DNA: TGTGCCAGCTCACGAGAGAACAGGGTAACGAATGGCTACACCTTC
CDR3: CASSRENRVTNGYTF
J: TRBJ1-2
V: TRBV18
size: once
D: -

DNA: TGTGCCAGCAGCTCGCCCTTTAGGACTAGCGGGGGAGAGACCCAGTACTTC
CDR3: CASSSPFRTSGGETQYF
J: TRBJ2-5
V: TRBV5-6
size: few
D: TRBD2

DNA: TGTGCCAGCAGTTGGGCTCCGGACAGGGGATGGACTGAAGCTTTCTTT
CDR3: CASSWAPDRGWTEAFF
J: TRBJ1-1
V: TRBV28
size: few
D: TRBD1